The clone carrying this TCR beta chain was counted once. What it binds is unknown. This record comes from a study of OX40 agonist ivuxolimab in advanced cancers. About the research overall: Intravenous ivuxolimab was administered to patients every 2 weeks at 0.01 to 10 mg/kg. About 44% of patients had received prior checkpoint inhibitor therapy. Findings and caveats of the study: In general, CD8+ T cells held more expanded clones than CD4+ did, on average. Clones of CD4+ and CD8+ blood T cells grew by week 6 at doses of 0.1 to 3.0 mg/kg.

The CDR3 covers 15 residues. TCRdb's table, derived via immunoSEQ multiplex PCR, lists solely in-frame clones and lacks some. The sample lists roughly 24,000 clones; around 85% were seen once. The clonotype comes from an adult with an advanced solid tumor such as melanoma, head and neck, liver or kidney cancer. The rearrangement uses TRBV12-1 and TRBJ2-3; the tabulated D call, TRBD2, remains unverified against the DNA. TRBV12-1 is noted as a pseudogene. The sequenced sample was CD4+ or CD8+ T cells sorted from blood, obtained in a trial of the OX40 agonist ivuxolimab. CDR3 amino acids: CASSFRGGSTDTQYF. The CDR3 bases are TGTGCCAGCAGCTTTAGAGGCGGTAGCACAGATACGCAGTATTTT.